The present TCR beta chain was sequenced within a study of human T cells and chemical hapten exposure. As for the study in general: Mostly female patients had alopecia areata, totalis or universalis.

TCRdb itself ran the RACE reads through MiXCR, one entry per CDR3 protein. The table has fewer than 95,000 distinct CDR3 sequences, more than 9% seen once. Time point specified: patch test 1, 2 weeks after DPC sensitization. As for treatment: therapeutic diphenylcyclopropenone sensitization with weekly scalp DPC. The drawing of blood occurred before each patch test was applied. There are a few counts of this clonotype. The CDR3 is made up of 17 amino acids. The ends were cut back, 1 base at V and 3 bases at J, with 17 bases in the middle. The sample in question was whole blood, obtained in connection with sensitization to the hapten diphenylcyclopropenone (DPC). The chain employs TRBV23-1 and TRBJ2-3, with D maybe TRBD2 (5 bases). TRBV23-1 counts as an open reading frame of uncertain function. This TCR was recovered from a middle-aged man with alopecia areata. Some clones in this sample may be carry-over from other donors' samples. The CDR3 sequence: CASSQLKEFWRTDTQYF. For the CDR3, the DNA is TGCGCCAGCAGTCAATTAAAGGAATTTTGGAGGACAGATACGCAGTATTTT.